One and the same sample provided the 32 T cell receptor beta chains below, sequenced in a study of shared clonotypes between healthy human individuals (dated by TCRdb to the early 2020s). Libraries were made using the immunoSEQ multiplex PCR assay. TCRdb holds this immuneACCESS table with in-frame rearrangements only. Some clones are missing; in checked studies, unresolved V genes explain under half, and the rest has no known cause. The sample table contains over a million clones; only one count was recorded for about three quarters of them. Approximately 1.5% of the sample is held by the ten biggest clonotypes. The sequenced material came from memory CD4+ T cells sorted from blood. The cell subset or site label on this specimen signifies: CD45RA-negative fraction. These receptors originate from a man aged 18 to 29 in good health.

The chain links TRBV7-8 to TRBJ2-7, with 11 bases aligning to TRBD2. V lost 5 bases and J lost 1; bases outside the gene matches: 4. The CDR3 consists of 15 residues. Looked up from germline, CDR1 is SGHVS and CDR2 is FQNEAQ. The CDR3 sequence is CASSATSGSSYEQYF. The CDR3 DNA is TGTGCCAGCAGCGCCACTAGCGGGAGTTCCTACGAGCAGTACTTC.

V usage is TRBV25-1 and J usage is TRBJ2-3; no clear D. This CDR3 is built from 12 residues. The germline V and J ends were trimmed by 3 bases and 2 bases, with 3 bases remaining between them. Germline V gene data show CDR1 as MGHDK and CDR2 as SYGVNS. This CDR3 is CASSENTDTQYF. CDR3 sequence (DNA): TGTGCCAGCAGTGAGAACACAGATACGCAGTATTTT.

The V call is TRBV12-5, the J call TRBJ1-6; possible D gene TRBD1, 6 bases. From germline, CDR1 is LGHNT and CDR2 FRNRAP. This CDR3 is built from 13 residues. V was pared by 7 bases and J by 8 bases, with 12 bases between. CDR3 nucleotide sequence: TGTGCTAGTGCTCAGGGGAGAGATTCACCCCTCCACTTT. Amino acids: CASAQGRDSPLHF.

The gene calls are TRBV18 and TRBJ2-3, with TRBD1 matching over 10 bases. Germline V gene sequence: CDR1 KGHSH, CDR2 LQKENI. This CDR3 is built from 15 residues. With V trimmed by 4 bases and J by 4 bases, 5 bases remained unmatched. The CDR3 sequence is CASSLGQGGADTQYF. DNA of the CDR3: TGTGCCAGCTCACTCGGACAGGGGGGAGCAGATACGCAGTATTTT.

This sequence joins TRBV28 and TRBJ1-5; D may be TRBD1 (5 bases). Germline lookup yields CDR1 MDHEN and CDR2 SYDVKM. This CDR3 is built from 15 residues. Trimming pared 6 bases from V and 2 bases from J, leaving 14 bases between. CDR3 residues: CASRPGPSGNQPQHF. As DNA, the CDR3 is TGTGCCAGCAGACCGGGGCCCTCGGGCAATCAGCCCCAGCATTTT.

This rearrangement joins TRBV5-6 to TRBJ2-7; 8 nucleotides agree with TRBD1. Germline lookup yields CDR1 SGHDT and CDR2 YYEEEE. With V trimmed by 5 bases and J by 8 bases, 9 bases remained unmatched. The CDR3 loop spans 13 amino acids. The CDR3 sequence: CASSSRDRTKQYF. CDR3 nucleotide sequence: TGTGCCAGCAGTTCCCGGGACAGGACCAAGCAGTACTTC.

As to this clone: Additional DNA sequences in this sample encode the identical CDR3. J is TRBJ2-3 and V is TRBV15; D remains unclear. Germline V gives CDR1 LNHNV, CDR2 YYDKDF (reference sequence). The V gene lost 1 base and the J gene lost 0 bases, with 11 bases spanning the gap. CDR3 length: 16 amino acids. Written as DNA, the CDR3 is TGTGCCACCAGCAGAGGATCCGTTTCTAGCACAGATACGCAGTATTTT. It codes for CATSRGSVSSTDTQYF.

This clone was seen once. This chain uses TRBV5-6 with TRBJ1-2; D might be TRBD1 (5 bases). Trimming removed 3 bases from V and 5 bases from J, with 14 bases in between. Germline CDR1 reads SGHDT; CDR2 reads YYEEEE. CDR3 length equals 14 residues. For the CDR3, the DNA is TGTGCCAGCAGCTCGCCGGCAGGGTTTTATGGCTACACCTTC. Encoded protein: CASSSPAGFYGYTF. Combining the CDR3 with reference TRBV5-6 and TRBJ1-2 gives the whole variable domain DAGVTQSPTHLIKTRGQQVTLRCSPKSGHDTVSWYQQALGQGPQFIFQYYEEEERQRGNFPDRFSGHQFPNYSSELNVNALLLGDSALYLCASSSPAGFYGYTFGSGTRLTVV.

The chain couples TRBV19 to TRBJ2-3, with TRBD1 matching 7 bases. Trimming removed 5 bases from V and 5 bases from J; junction bases left unmatched: 7. The germline V gene encodes CDR1 LNHDA and CDR2 SQIVND (reference sequence). The CDR3 has 14 amino acids. CDR3 protein: CASSGTESLDTQYF. CDR3 in DNA: TGTGCCAGTAGTGGGACAGAGAGCTTAGATACGCAGTATTTT.

V is TRBV30 and J is TRBJ2-7; the D is unclear. CDR3 length: 16 residues. Germline CDR1 GTSNPN, CDR2 SVGIG (reference sequence). The ends were cut back, 3 bases at V and 1 base at J, with 19 bases in the middle. In DNA, the CDR3 is TGTGCCTGGAGGGGCGCCGGTGGGGATCGGTCCTACGAGCAGTACTTC. It yields the protein CAWRGAGGDRSYEQYF.

Turning to this clone: Distinct nucleotide sequences in the sample also encode this CDR3. V gene TRBV18 combines with J gene TRBJ2-5; D gene uncertain. This CDR3 spans 11 amino acids. Germline assignment: CDR1 KGHSH and CDR2 LQKENI. Trimming took off 2 bases at V and 5 bases at J, with 3 bases between the two ends. For the CDR3, the DNA is TGTGCCAGCTCACCATCGGAGACCCAGTACTTC. Protein product: CASSPSETQYF.

V gene TRBV21-1 combines with J gene TRBJ1-3; the table's TRBD1 call for D was not verified on the DNA. TRBV21-1 is shown as a pseudogene. The CDR3 has 16 amino acids. DNA of the CDR3: TGTGCCAGCACCAACGACAGGGACCGAGCTGGAAACACCATATATTTT. Amino acids: CASTNDRDRAGNTIYF.

This clone was found a few times. The chain carries TRBV5-1 and TRBJ2-2, with 7 bases lining up with TRBD2. Germline trimming cut 4 bases from V and 3 bases from J; bases unmatched to any gene: 6. The CDR3 totals 15 residues. Per germline, CDR1 SGHRS and CDR2 YFSETQ. As DNA, the CDR3 is TGCGCCAGCAGCGCGGGGGACCTCGACACCGGGGAGCTGTTTTTT. Translated: CASSAGDLDTGELFF.

Concerning this clone itself: Other DNA sequences within the sample encode an identical CDR3. V gene TRBV6-4 combines with J gene TRBJ2-1; D may be TRBD2 (6 bases). From germline, CDR1 is MRHNA and CDR2 SNTAGT. CDR3 length: 15 residues. Trimming took 0 bases from V and 2 from J, leaving 8 bases between them. The CDR3 nucleotides are TGTGCCAGCAGTGACTCCGGGGGACCCTACAATGAGCAGTTCTTC. Translating gives CASSDSGGPYNEQFF.

This chain connects TRBV10-3 to TRBJ1-4; possibly TRBD1 for D (5 bases). The V end was cut by 3 bases, the J end by 3 bases, with 14 bases between. The CDR3 totals 16 residues. Germline CDR1 is ENHRY and CDR2 is SYGVKD. This chain's CDR3 is CAISEGGVGANEKLFF. The CDR3 DNA sequence: TGTGCCATCAGTGAAGGAGGGGTAGGGGCTAATGAAAAACTGTTTTTT.

This rearrangement joins TRBV10-3 to TRBJ2-2; no clear D. Germline CDR1 is ENHRY and CDR2 is SYGVKD. With 6 bases removed from V and 6 bases from J, the gap between germline ends came to 5 bases. CDR3 length: 11 amino acids. In DNA, the CDR3 is TGTGCCATCAGGGGATCCGGGGAGCTGTTTTTT. Its translation: CAIRGSGELFF.

The chain combines TRBV7-2 with TRBJ2-3, with 8 bases that match TRBD2. With V trimmed by 3 bases and J by 0 bases, 2 bases remained unmatched. Germline CDR1 reads SGHTA; CDR2 reads FQGNSA. This CDR3 has 15 residues. The CDR3, as DNA: TGTGCCAGCAGCTTTAGCGGGGCTAGCACAGATACGCAGTATTTT. Its translation is CASSFSGASTDTQYF.

The chain is built from TRBV27 and TRBJ1-2; 12 positions agree with TRBD1. Losses at the gene ends were 4 bases for V and 4 bases for J; bases not matched to a gene: 7. The germline V gene has CDR1 MNHEY and CDR2 SMNVEV (reference sequence). The CDR3 is 16 amino acids. This CDR3 is CASSSRDRGRLYGYTF. The CDR3 region has the DNA TGTGCCAGCAGTTCCCGGGACAGGGGGCGACTCTATGGCTACACCTTC.

Remarks on this clone: In the same sample, other DNA sequences code for this CDR3. This chain links TRBV9 with TRBJ2-3; D unclear. The germline CDR1 and CDR2 sequences are SGDLS and YYNGEE. The CDR3 covers 13 residues. Trimming took off 0 bases at V and 2 bases at J, with 4 bases between the two ends. The CDR3 protein is CASSVGPTDTQYF. CDR3 in DNA: TGTGCCAGCAGCGTAGGTCCCACAGATACGCAGTATTTT.

CDR3 in DNA: TGCGCCAGCAGCCAAGAGGGGGGCGCGGGAAATTCACCCCTCCACTTT. It encodes CASSQEGGAGNSPLHF. The chain has TRBV4-3 and TRBJ1-6; possibly TRBD1 for D (6 bases). The CDR3 length is 16 residues. With 0 bases removed from V and 7 bases from J, the gap between germline ends came to 13 bases. Germline V CDR1 and CDR2: LGHNA, YSLEER.

This clone has a count of ten or more. This chain links TRBV28 with TRBJ2-7; D is perhaps TRBD1 (6 bases). The V end was cut by 3 bases, the J end by 2 bases, with 14 bases between. Per germline, CDR1 MDHEN and CDR2 SYDVKM. The CDR3 sequence is 15 residues long. The CDR3: CASSLATGLTYEQYF. The CDR3 bases are TGTGCCAGCAGTTTGGCGACAGGCCTAACCTACGAGCAGTACTTC.

This clone was detected only a few times. V and J are TRBV19 and TRBJ2-6, with D unresolved. There are 16 residues in the CDR3. V was trimmed by 3 bases and J by 0 bases, leaving 9 bases between them. CDR1 LNHDA and CDR2 SQIVND come from the germline V gene (reference sequence). The CDR3 spells CASSMVSLSGANVLTF. CDR3 DNA sequence: TGTGCCAGTAGTATGGTGTCCCTCTCTGGGGCCAACGTCCTGACTTTC.

V and J are TRBV5-1 and TRBJ2-7; the D is unclear. This CDR3 has 12 residues. The germline gives CDR1 SGHRS, CDR2 YFSETQ. Trimming shortened V by 3 bases and J by 3 bases, and 7 bases separated the two germline ends. The CDR3 loop reads CASSYDIYEQYF. The CDR3 nucleotides are TGCGCCAGCAGCTACGACATCTACGAGCAGTACTTC.

This clone has more than one count but fewer than ten. V gene TRBV18 combines with J gene TRBJ1-1, with D uncertain. The germline V gene encodes CDR1 KGHSH and CDR2 LQKENI. Trimming left V 6 bases short and J 3 bases short, with 11 bases between. The CDR3 is 13 residues long. CDR3 sequence: CASSSYLDTEAFF. CDR3 sequence (DNA): TGTGCCAGCTCGAGCTACCTTGACACTGAAGCTTTCTTT.

V is TRBV6-1 and J is TRBJ2-5; 9 positions agree with TRBD2. This CDR3 contains 13 residues. Germline V gene sequence: CDR1 MNHNS, CDR2 SASEGT. V gave up 7 bases and J gave up 3 bases; unmatched junction bases: 3. The chain's CDR3 is CASNRLAEETQYF. DNA for the CDR3: TGTGCCAGCAACCGACTAGCGGAAGAGACCCAGTACTTC.

The chain is built from TRBV6-1 and TRBJ2-3; 7 bases line up with TRBD2. The CDR3 covers 13 residues. Germline V gives CDR1 MNHNS, CDR2 SASEGT. V trimming: 6 bases; J trimming: 5 bases; junction bases outside the gene matches: 5. The CDR3 spells CASRRPGGDTQYF. The DNA of the CDR3 is TGTGCCAGCAGGCGCCCGGGGGGAGATACGCAGTATTTT.

The J gene is TRBJ2-3, the V gene TRBV5-1; a weak D match, TRBD2 (6 bases). The V end lost 2 bases, the J end lost 1 base, and 8 bases lay between the germline ends. Germline CDR1 reads SGHRS; CDR2 reads YFSETQ. This CDR3 is built from 14 residues. The CDR3 spells CASSFRERTDTQYF. DNA of the CDR3: TGCGCCAGCAGCTTCCGGGAGCGCACAGATACGCAGTATTTT.

J is TRBJ2-5 and V is TRBV5-4, with a tentative D call TRBD1 (6 bases). CDR1 and CDR2 (germline): SGHNT, YYREEE (reference sequence). CDR3 length: 15 amino acids. Trimming left V 0 bases short and J 7 bases short, with 16 bases between. DNA for the CDR3: TGTGCCAGCAGCTTGGATGGGGGCCTACCGGGGACCCAGTACTTC. Amino acids: CASSLDGGLPGTQYF. Variable domain in full (rest from reference TRBV5-4 and TRBJ2-5): ETGVTQSPTHLIKTRGQQVTLRCSSQSGHNTVSWYQQALGQGPQFIFQYYREEENGRGNFPPRFSGLQFPNYSSELNVNALELDDSALYLCASSLDGGLPGTQYFGPGTRLLVL.

Points on this clone: This same CDR3 is encoded by further DNA sequences in the sample. The CDR3 spells CASSRDMNTEAFF. As DNA, the CDR3 is TGTGCCAGCTCACGTGACATGAACACTGAAGCTTTCTTT. The chain recombines TRBV18 with TRBJ1-1; no firm D call. V lost 4 bases to trimming and J lost 0 bases, with 6 bases between them. Germline CDR1 reads KGHSH; CDR2 reads LQKENI. CDR3 size: 13 residues.

The rearrangement uses TRBV18 and TRBJ2-7; TRBD1 agrees at 8 bases. Looked up from germline, CDR1 is KGHSH and CDR2 is LQKENI. The ends lost 3 bases at V and 3 bases at J; junction bases unmatched: 7. CDR3 length: 15 residues. CDR3 protein: CASSPGQGALYEQYF. Written as DNA, the CDR3 is TGTGCCAGCTCACCCGGACAGGGTGCCCTCTACGAGCAGTACTTC. Using reference TRBV18 and TRBJ2-7 for the parts outside the CDR3, the full variable domain is NAGVMQNPRHLVRRRGQEARLRCSPMKGHSHVYWYRQLPEEGLKFMVYLQKENIIDESGMPKERFSAEFPKEGPSILRIQQVVRGDSAAYFCASSPGQGALYEQYFGPGTRLTVT.

This clone was found many times. This chain uses TRBV2 with TRBJ1-4; no reliable D call. This CDR3 contains 13 residues. The V end was cut by 8 bases, the J end by 5 bases, with 12 bases between. Germline CDR1 and CDR2: SNHLY and FYNNEI. CDR3 amino acids: CASGPRGNEKLFF. The CDR3 nucleotides read TGTGCCAGCGGACCCCGGGGAAATGAAAAACTGTTTTTT.

This clone came up once. The chain is built from TRBV5-8 and TRBJ2-2; a weak D match, TRBD2 (5 bases). Germline V lookup: CDR1 SGHTS, CDR2 YDEGEE. CDR3 length: 16 residues. V was clipped by 1 base and J by 3 bases, with 13 bases between them. In nucleotides, the CDR3 is TGTGCCAGCAGCTTGAGGAGCGGACGGTACACCGGGGAGCTGTTTTTT. Translated, it gives CASSLRSGRYTGELFF.